This T cell receptor beta chain stems from a study of blood T cell repertoires in COVID-19. Study at large: Acute and convalescent COVID-19 samples came from the United States, Italy and Spain.

Per the original methods: For nucleated cells, counts were estimated from reference gene primer amplification. Sequencing used immunoSEQ multiplex PCR; TCRdb keeps in-frame clones, though not all of them. V, J and clone size are taken as reported in that table, and D and trimming were inferred from the DNA itself. This sample has under 150,000 clones; 81% occur once, and the top ten carry roughly 8.4%. The CDR3 contains 18 residues. Germline V lookup: CDR1 SSHAT, CDR2 FNYEAQ (reference sequence). V was cut by 3 bases and J by 2 bases, with 22 bases left in between. The receptor comes from a human donor with acute or convalescent COVID-19. The donor label of this sample is uncertain. The chain combines TRBV7-7 with TRBJ2-5; weak D call: TRBD1 (6 bases). The sequencing input was peripheral blood. CDR3 nucleotide sequence: TGTGCCAGCAGCTTTTTCGCCGGCACAGGGCTATTTCAAGAGACCCAGTACTTC. Translating it yields CASSFFAGTGLFQETQYF.